The 27 T cell receptor beta chains below all came from one sample that was sequenced in a study of OX40 agonist ivuxolimab in advanced cancers. The assay was immunoSEQ multiplex PCR, and TCRdb's table has in-frame clones only and misses some. The top ten clones hold about 1.7% of a sample with some 90,000 clones, about 89% of them seen once. The sample consisted of CD4+ or CD8+ T cells sorted from blood, taken in a trial of the OX40 agonist ivuxolimab. The receptors shown here come from an adult with an advanced solid tumor such as melanoma, head and neck, liver or kidney cancer.

About this clone itself: At one boundary the junction diverges from the germline segment, which might be a read error. V is TRBV29-1 and J is TRBJ1-2; D call uncertain. Germline loops: CDR1 SQVTM, CDR2 ANQGSEA. This CDR3 contains 11 residues. The CDR3 is CSVEDIGGVVF. The CDR3, as DNA: TGCAGCGTTGAAGATATCGGCGGTGTAGTCTTC.

This sequence joins TRBV20-1 and TRBJ1-5; no reliable D call. V gave up 2 bases and J gave up 11 bases, with 10 bases separating them. Germline V gene data show CDR1 as DFQATT and CDR2 as SNEGSKA (reference sequence). This CDR3 comprises 11 residues. CDR3 nucleotides: TGCAGTGCTAGACCCCTGGGAACCCAGCATTTT. It codes for CSARPLGTQHF.

V and J are TRBV4-3 and TRBJ2-7; weak D call: TRBD2 (6 bases). The V and J ends lost 2 bases and 2 bases respectively, with 13 bases between them. Germline CDR1 LGHNA, CDR2 YSLEER. The CDR3 extends over 15 amino acids. The CDR3 nucleotides are TGCGCCAGCAGCCAATCACGGGAGTCCCCCTACGAGCAGTACTTC. Protein sequence: CASSQSRESPYEQYF.

This chain links TRBV7-8 with TRBJ2-2; 7 bases map to TRBD1. CDR1 is SGHVS, CDR2 FQNEAQ, per germline. J lost 7 bases, V lost 1 base, and 9 bases had no gene match. The CDR3 runs 16 residues. CDR3 amino acids: CASSLGLVGGDGELFF. The CDR3 coding sequence is TGTGCCAGCAGCTTAGGATTAGTAGGGGGCGACGGGGAGCTGTTTTTT. Drawing the rest from reference TRBV7-8 and TRBJ2-2, the complete variable domain is GAGVSQSPRYKVAKRGQDVALRCDPISGHVSLFWYQQALGQGPEFLTYFQNEAQLDKSGLPSDRFFAERPEGSVSTLKIQRTQQEDSAVYLCASSLGLVGGDGELFFGEGSRLTVL.

The chain employs TRBV15 and TRBJ1-1; D is unclear. Per germline, CDR1 LNHNV and CDR2 YYDKDF (reference sequence). V lost 2 bases and J 0 bases, leaving 13 bases between the germline ends. The CDR3 is 16 residues long. This CDR3 is CATSRSRTRLNTEAFF. CDR3 coding DNA: TGTGCCACCAGCAGATCGCGGACCAGGCTGAACACTGAAGCTTTCTTT.

The DNA for the CDR3 is TGTGCCAGCAGTGAAAGGGGTTCAGGTACGCAGTATTTT. This translates into CASSERGSGTQYF. V usage is TRBV6-1 and J usage is TRBJ2-3; TRBD1 might be the D (5 bases). The CDR3 totals 13 residues. The V gene's germline CDR1 is MNHNS and CDR2 SASEGT. Deletions cut 2 bases from V and 8 bases from J, with 11 bases between.

The rearrangement joins TRBV5-6 to TRBJ2-7; D may be TRBD2 (5 bases). This CDR3 contains 12 residues. V was shortened by 4 bases and J by 5 bases, with 10 bases between the two germline ends. Germline V gene data show CDR1 as SGHDT and CDR2 as YYEEEE. The CDR3 DNA reads TGTGCCAGCAGCAGTTTGCGGGACGAGCAGTACTTC. Translating it yields CASSSLRDEQYF.

The chain recombines TRBV11-2 with TRBJ1-4, with D tentatively TRBD1 (5 bases). V lost 1 base to trimming and J lost 5 bases, with 8 bases between them. This CDR3 has 14 amino acids. CDR1 and CDR2 from the germline V gene are SGHAT and FQNNGV. CDR3 in amino acids: CASSLGQWNEKLFF. As DNA, the CDR3 is TGTGCCAGCAGCTTAGGACAGTGGAATGAAAAACTGTTTTTT.

V and J are TRBV6-5 and TRBJ1-1, with D hard to call. The germline V gene has CDR1 MNHEY and CDR2 SVGAGI. This CDR3 is built from 13 residues. Trimming shortened V by 6 bases and J by 6 bases, and 14 bases separated the two germline ends. The CDR3 DNA reads TGTGCCAGCAGCTGGAATAGGCGCGCTGAAGCTTTCTTT. This encodes CASSWNRRAEAFF.

The chain couples TRBV5-1 to TRBJ1-1, with 7 bases fitting TRBD1. In germline, CDR1 is SGHRS, CDR2 YFSETQ. This CDR3 spans 13 amino acids. The J segment lost 4 bases and the V segment lost 5 bases, leaving 5 bases of the junction unmatched. The CDR3 nucleotides are TGCGCCAGCAGACAGGGGATCGGCACTGAAGCTTTCTTT. Its protein product is CASRQGIGTEAFF.

This clone turned up a few times. The J gene is TRBJ2-3, the V gene TRBV5-8; the match to TRBD2 covers 9 bases. V shed 6 bases, J shed 0 bases, and the junction held 8 bases outside the gene matches. Germline-derived CDR1 and CDR2 are SGHTS and YDEGEE. The CDR3 covers 16 residues. The CDR3 protein is CASIPSSGASTDTQYF. CDR3 sequence (DNA): TGTGCCAGCATCCCTTCTAGCGGGGCTAGCACAGATACGCAGTATTTT. Together with reference TRBV5-8 and TRBJ2-3, the CDR3 gives the full variable domain: EAGVTQSPTHLIKTRGQQATLRCSPISGHTSVYWYQQALGLGLQFLLWYDEGEERNRGNFPPRFSGRQFPNYSSELNVNALELEDSALYLCASIPSSGASTDTQYFGPGTRLTVL.

The chain employs TRBV25-1 and TRBJ1-5; a possible D gene is TRBD1 (5 bases). Germline V gives CDR1 MGHDK, CDR2 SYGVNS. Trimming took off 8 bases at V and 9 bases at J, with 17 bases between the two ends. The CDR3 has 13 residues. The chain's CDR3 is CASGVRGERPQHF. CDR3 bases: TGTGCCAGCGGGGTAAGGGGAGAGAGGCCCCAGCATTTT.

V and J are TRBV11-2 and TRBJ2-1; tentatively, D is TRBD1 (5 bases). The CDR3 spans 14 residues. V lost 5 bases and J lost 0, with 8 bases in between. Germline V gives CDR1 SGHAT, CDR2 FQNNGV. CDR3 in DNA: TGTGCCAGCAGCCCCCAGGGCTCCTACAATGAGCAGTTCTTC. This encodes CASSPQGSYNEQFF.

The chain is built from TRBV2 and TRBJ1-6; no firm D call. The V end lost 7 bases, the J end lost 10 bases, and 20 bases lay between the germline ends. Germline V gene lookup returns CDR1 SNHLY and CDR2 FYNNEI. The CDR3 totals 15 residues. The CDR3: CASTTLEVPRSPLHF. For the CDR3, the DNA is TGTGCCAGCACTACGCTCGAGGTACCTCGGTCACCCCTCCACTTT.

V usage is TRBV7-8 and J usage is TRBJ2-7, with D uncertain. CDR3 length equals 14 residues. Looked up from germline, CDR1 is SGHVS and CDR2 is FQNEAQ. Trimming shortened V by 6 bases and J by 0 bases, and 12 bases separated the two germline ends. The CDR3 reads CASSYDIISYEQYF. The CDR3 DNA follows: TGTGCCAGCAGTTACGACATAATCTCCTACGAGCAGTACTTC.

The CDR3: CASSTHNRQGAYEQYF. The CDR3 DNA reads as TGTGCCAGTAGTACTCATAATCGACAGGGAGCTTACGAGCAGTACTTC. This chain links TRBV19 with TRBJ2-7; 7 bases are shared with TRBD1. Germline V lookup: CDR1 LNHDA, CDR2 SQIVND (reference sequence). CDR3 length: 16 amino acids. Losses at the gene ends were 4 bases for V and 4 bases for J; bases not matched to a gene: 13.

This chain joins TRBV7-8 and TRBJ2-1; tentative D call: TRBD2 (6 bases). This CDR3 spans 13 amino acids. V was pared by 5 bases and J by 8 bases, with 13 bases between. CDR1 is SGHVS, CDR2 FQNEAQ, per germline. CDR3 in DNA: TGTGCCAGCAGCCCTCGGGAGAACCATGAGCAGTTCTTC. Its protein product is CASSPRENHEQFF. Looking up the rest from reference TRBV7-8 and TRBJ2-1 gives the full variable domain: GAGVSQSPRYKVAKRGQDVALRCDPISGHVSLFWYQQALGQGPEFLTYFQNEAQLDKSGLPSDRFFAERPEGSVSTLKIQRTQQEDSAVYLCASSPRENHEQFFGPGTRLTVL.

This chain connects TRBV9 to TRBJ2-1; the D gene is possibly TRBD1 (6 bases). Trimming cost V 7 bases and J 0 bases, with 20 bases left between them. Germline V gene data show CDR1 as SGDLS and CDR2 as YYNGEE. CDR3 length: 17 residues. This chain's CDR3 is CASGHNGQIPSYNEQFF. CDR3 sequence (DNA): TGTGCCAGCGGCCATAACGGACAGATACCCTCCTACAATGAGCAGTTCTTC.

V usage is TRBV14 and J usage is TRBJ2-5; 9 nucleotides agree with TRBD1. CDR1 SGHDN and CDR2 FVKESK come from the germline V gene. This CDR3 is built from 17 residues. V lost 4 bases, J lost 0 bases, and 9 bases stayed unmatched. DNA for the CDR3: TGTGCCAGCAGCCTACAGGGGGCGCGAGCCAACCAAGAGACCCAGTACTTC. It encodes CASSLQGARANQETQYF.

The CDR3 DNA follows: TGTGCCAGTAGCCTTAGGAGGTTACACACTGAAGCTTTCTTT. It specifies CASSLRRLHTEAFF. The chain uses TRBV19 and TRBJ1-1; the D is unclear. The CDR3 extends over 14 amino acids. CDR1 and CDR2 from the germline V gene are LNHDA and SQIVND (reference sequence). Trimming removed 6 bases from V and 3 bases from J, with 14 bases in between.

This clone was recorded only once. V gene TRBV2 combines with J gene TRBJ2-7; D uncertain. Germline V CDR1 and CDR2: SNHLY, FYNNEI. Deletions cut 3 bases from V and 3 bases from J, with 12 bases between. This CDR3 has 14 amino acids. The CDR3 is CASSDGSRYYEQYF. CDR3 in DNA: TGTGCCAGCAGTGACGGCAGTCGATACTACGAGCAGTACTTC.

The CDR3 DNA reads as TGTGCCAGCAGTCTAGCGGGAGGGCTCCACGAGCAGTACTTC. This translates into CASSLAGGLHEQYF. The chain uses TRBV28 and TRBJ2-7, with 12 positions matching TRBD2. The V gene end was trimmed by 5 bases and the J gene end by 5 bases; junction bases not matched to a gene: 4. Germline values: CDR1 MDHEN, CDR2 SYDVKM. The CDR3 is 14 residues long.

V is TRBV19 and J is TRBJ1-5, with a weak D call TRBD1 (6 bases). There are 18 residues in the CDR3. Trimming cost V 9 bases and J 0 bases, with 24 bases left between them. Germline V gene lookup returns CDR1 LNHDA and CDR2 SQIVND (reference sequence). In DNA form, the CDR3 reads TGTGCCAGCAAACCATGGAGGGCGGGGGCCCTTAGCAATCAGCCCCAGCATTTT. Encoded protein: CASKPWRAGALSNQPQHF.

This sequence joins TRBV7-2 and TRBJ2-2; 9 nucleotides align to TRBD1. Trimming removed 5 bases from V and 6 bases from J; junction bases left unmatched: 10. Germline V lookup: CDR1 SGHTA, CDR2 FQGNSA. The CDR3 loop spans 16 amino acids. DNA of the CDR3: TGTGCCAGCAGCCCGGCGGGACAGGGTATCTCCGGGGAGCTGTTTTTT. It translates to CASSPAGQGISGELFF.

This clone appeared once. The rearrangement joins TRBV5-4 to TRBJ2-6; 8 nucleotides match TRBD1. The J segment lost 4 bases and the V segment lost 6 bases, leaving 6 bases of the junction unmatched. CDR1 and CDR2 (germline): SGHNT, YYREEE (reference sequence). The CDR3 has 15 residues. In DNA form, the CDR3 reads TGTGCCAGCACCCTGACAGGGGTCGGGGCCAACGTCCTGACTTTC. Protein product: CASTLTGVGANVLTF.

This rearrangement joins TRBV6-5 to TRBJ1-2, with a possible D match to TRBD1 (6 bases). The germline V gene has CDR1 MNHEY and CDR2 SVGAGI. The CDR3 is made up of 13 amino acids. Trimming took 7 bases from V and 4 from J, leaving 13 bases between them. CDR3 DNA: TGTGCCAGCACGGACAGCCTGGGCTATGGCTACACCTTC. This translates into CASTDSLGYGYTF.

This clone has just one count. This chain connects TRBV10-3 to TRBJ2-2, with D perhaps matching TRBD2 (6 bases). The CDR3 covers 14 residues. V lost 7 bases to trimming and J lost 5 bases, with 14 bases between them. CDR1 and CDR2 (germline): ENHRY, SYGVKD. The CDR3 is CAIKTGEGTGELFF. In DNA form, the CDR3 reads TGTGCCATCAAGACGGGAGAAGGAACCGGGGAGCTGTTTTTT.